This T cell receptor (beta chain) was profiled in a study of blood T cell repertoires in COVID-19. Libraries were prepared by immunoSEQ multiplex PCR; TCRdb keeps only in-frame clonotypes and omits some of them. The repertoire includes about 170,000 clones, around 84% of them detected once, and 2.5% to 3% sits in the top ten. Germline CDR1 and CDR2: LNHDA and SQIVND (reference sequence). CDR3 size: 15 residues. Unmatched junction bases numbered 7, after V lost 4 bases and J lost 6 bases. This chain links TRBV19 with TRBJ1-5; 9 bases match TRBD1. The specimen was peripheral blood. This sequence originates from a woman of 80 years or more with COVID-19, enrolled during active disease. The CDR3 loop is CASSTRQGVFQPQHF. Here the CDR3 DNA reads TGTGCCAGTAGTACCCGACAGGGGGTTTTTCAGCCCCAGCATTTT.